This T cell receptor beta chain was sequenced during a study of shared clonotypes between healthy human individuals. Study in general: Three plates were used per donor for CD4 naive, three for CD4 memory, two for CD8 naive and one for CD8 memory. The study's findings and limits: Clonotype sharing across a handful of donors was observed for around 5.1% of naive CD4 clonotypes. An expected dependence of interdonor clonotype sharing on sequencing depth was noted.

Concerning this clone: What it binds is unknown.

The germline V and J ends were trimmed by 2 bases and 4 bases, with 12 bases remaining between them. CDR1 is SGHAT and CDR2 is FQNNGV in the germline V gene. The CDR3 sequence is 14 residues long. None of the donors, who were healthy HIV-negative adults, had recently had acute infections or vaccinations. Measured with immunoSEQ multiplex PCR; TCRdb has only the in-frame clones, and not every one. The sample lists approximately 1.4 million clones, 95% to 99% seen once, with 0.4% to 0.45% in the top ten. The V call is TRBV11-2, the J call TRBJ2-7, with a tentative D call TRBD2 (5 bases). The sample comprised naive CD4+ T cells sorted from blood. Specified subset: CD45RA+ positively selected. This TCR came from a man aged 25 to 45 in good health. CDR3 nucleotide sequence: TGTGCCAGCAGCTTATCAGCTAGCAGTTACGAGCAGTACTTC. Protein sequence: CASSLSASSYEQYF.